The rows below give T cell receptor beta chains drawn from one sample of a study of early stage breast cancer tumors. The repertoire was sequenced with immunoSEQ multiplex PCR; TCRdb's copy has only in-frame clones and lacks some. The table records tens of thousands of clones, about 93% of them present only once. Sequenced sample: blood. These receptors all come from a person aged 70 to 79 with breast cancer. The CDR3 runs from the conserved cysteine through the conserved F or W. A D gene is named only where the DNA matches it firmly. The size field is filled for only some rows; it gives once, few, many or a size class.

D gene | J gene | clone size | V gene | CDR3 DNA | CDR3 protein
TRBD1 | TRBJ1-5 | once | TRBV19 | TGTGCCAGCAAGAAAACGACAGGGATCTTAAATCAGCCCCAGCATTTT | CASKKTTGILNQPQHF
NA | TRBJ1-2 | NA | TRBV19 | TGTGCCAGTAGCGGGACACGGTCCGACTATGGCTACACCTTC | CASSGTRSDYGYTF
TRBD2 | TRBJ2-7 | NA | TRBV29-1 | TGCAGCGTACGGACTAGCGGGAGCTACGAGCAGTACTTC | CSVRTSGSYEQYF
TRBD1 | TRBJ1-2 | once | TRBV7-2 | TGTGCCAGCAGCTTAGGGACAGGGCCGTACTATGGCTACACCTTC | CASSLGTGPYYGYTF
TRBD2 | TRBJ2-2 | NA | TRBV25-1 | TGTGCCAGCAGTGGGGGACTAGCGTACGGCGGGGAGCTGTTTTTT | CASSGGLAYGGELFF
NA | TRBJ2-2 | NA | TRBV6-6 | TGTGCCGGAAGCAGGGCACGCGCTACGAACACCGGGGAGCTGTTTTTT | CAGSRARATNTGELFF
NA | TRBJ1-1 | once | TRBV19 | TGTGCCAGTAGACGAGACACCTTGGGCACTGAAGCTTTCTTT | CASRRDTLGTEAFF
NA | TRBJ1-1 | NA | TRBV18 | TGTGCCAGCTCACCCCGAGAGGGTGAAGCTTTCTTT | CASSPREGEAFF
TRBD1 | TRBJ1-1 | once | TRBV28 | TGTGCCAGCACCTACCGGCAGGGGGGTACTGAAGCTTTCTTT | CASTYRQGGTEAFF
TRBD1 | TRBJ2-7 | NA | TRBV4-1 | TGCGCCAGCAGCCAAACAGGGGGCGGGTACGAGCAGTACTTC | CASSQTGGGYEQYF
TRBD1 | TRBJ1-3 | NA | TRBV7-9 | TGTGCCAGCAGGAAGACAGGGGGCCCCAGCTCTGGAAACACCATATATTTT | CASRKTGGPSSGNTIYF
NA | TRBJ1-2 | NA | TRBV7-2 | TGTGCCAGCAGCTTAATGCAGAATGGCTACACCTTC | CASSLMQNGYTF
NA | TRBJ2-2 | NA | TRBV7-2 | TGTGCCAGCAGCTTAGCGCGGCTGGGCGGGGAGCTGTTTTTT | CASSLARLGGELFF
TRBD1 | TRBJ1-6 | NA | TRBV9 | TGTGCCAGCAGCCCAGCCGGGACAGACTCACCCCTCCACTTT | CASSPAGTDSPLHF
NA | TRBJ2-5 | NA | TRBV5-5 | TGTGCCAGCAGCCATCCGGACGGCAAACTACTAGCAGTTGGAGAGACCCAGTACTTC | CASSHPDGKLLAVGETQYF
NA | TRBJ1-1 | NA | TRBV9 | TGTGCCAGCAGCGTAGAAGCGGGCCGCGCGGAAGCTTTCTTT | CASSVEAGRAEAFF
TRBD1 | TRBJ1-2 | once | TRBV5-6 | TGTGCCAGCAGCCCGGACAGGGGATTGGGCTATGGCTACACCTTC | CASSPDRGLGYGYTF
TRBD2 | TRBJ2-5 | NA | TRBV5-6 | TGTGCCAGCAGTTCAGCGGGAGGGCCGGGTGAGACCCAGTACTTC | CASSSAGGPGETQYF
NA | TRBJ1-4 | few | TRBV9 | TGTGCCAGCAGCCCTAGGGACTCTGAAAAACTGTTTTTT | CASSPRDSEKLFF
TRBD2 | TRBJ2-5 | NA | TRBV7-2 | TGTGCCAGCAGCTTAAGGCCCCGACTAGCGGGGGAGACCCAGTACTTC | CASSLRPRLAGETQYF
TRBD2 | TRBJ2-1 | NA | TRBV6-5 | TGTGCCAGCCTTAGCGGGGGGGTCAATGAGCAGTTCTTC | CASLSGGVNEQFF
NA | TRBJ2-1 | NA | TRBV4-2 | TGTGCCAGCAGCCAAGAAGGCCCGGGGCAGTTCTTC | CASSQEGPGQFF
NA | TRBJ1-2 | NA | TRBV4-3 | TGCGCCAGCAGCCAAGAAGGAAACAGTAACTATGGCTACACCTTC | CASSQEGNSNYGYTF
NA | TRBJ2-7 | NA | TRBV6-1 | TGTGCCAGCAGTGACTCCGGGACATCCTCCGAGCAGTACTTC | CASSDSGTSSEQYF
TRBD2 | TRBJ2-1 | NA | TRBV7-8 | TGTGCCAGCAGCTTAGAGCGACTAGCGGGAGAAAAGTTCTTC | CASSLERLAGEKFF
NA | TRBJ2-5 | NA | TRBV7-8 | TGTGCCAGCAGCTACCAGTGGGCCAGGAAAGAGACCCAGTACTTC | CASSYQWARKETQYF
NA | TRBJ1-3 | NA | TRBV5-1 | TGCGCCAGCAGCTTGGATGCGCTAGGAAACACCATATATTTT | CASSLDALGNTIYF
TRBD1 | TRBJ2-3 | NA | TRBV20-1 | TGCAGTGCTAGAAAAGGGGGCAGGTGGTATTTT | CSARKGGRWYF
NA | TRBJ2-7 | NA | TRBV6-5 | TGTGCCAGCAGTTACGCCTCGGGAATCTCAACCGAGCAGTACTTC | CASSYASGISTEQYF
TRBD1 | TRBJ1-2 | NA | TRBV6-1 | TGTGCCAGCAGTGAAGGGGACAGGGATGGTGGCTACACCTTC | CASSEGDRDGGYTF
NA | TRBJ2-7 | NA | TRBV9 | TGTGCCAGCAGCGTAGAATCAGGGTCCCACGAGCAGTACTTC | CASSVESGSHEQYF
TRBD1 | TRBJ2-2 | few | TRBV6-5 | TGTGCCAGCAGGAGCCGGGACAGGGTGAACGGGGAGCTGTTTTTT | CASRSRDRVNGELFF
NA | TRBJ2-2 | NA | TRBV28 | TGTGCCAGCAGTCTGAGCCGGGAGCTGTTTTTT | CASSLSRELFF
NA | TRBJ2-3 | NA | TRBV25-1 | TGTGCCGGCGTAGAGGCGGAAAACACAGATACGCAGTATTTT | CAGVEAENTDTQYF
NA | TRBJ1-2 | NA | TRBV6-5 | TGTGCCAGCAGCCCCCTCGACAGGAACTATGTCTACACCTTC | CASSPLDRNYVYTF
TRBD1 | TRBJ2-7 | once | TRBV19 | TGTGCCAGCAGCCGGGACAGCATGTACGAGCAGTACTTC | CASSRDSMYEQYF
TRBD1 | TRBJ2-7 | NA | TRBV5-1 | TGCGCCAGCAGCTTGGCCCCACAGGGGACGGGGGAGCAGTACTTC | CASSLAPQGTGEQYF
NA | TRBJ2-5 | NA | TRBV4-1 | TGCGCCAGCAGCCAAGATGGGAATAGCGGCGCTCTAGAGACCCAGTACTTC | CASSQDGNSGALETQYF
NA | TRBJ1-3 | NA | TRBV5-1 | TGCGCCAGCAGCCAGGGGCCCTCTGGAAACACCATATATTTT | CASSQGPSGNTIYF
TRBD1 | TRBJ1-3 | NA | TRBV6-5 | TGTGCCAGCAGTTCACAGGGGGCGGATGGAAACACCATATATTTT | CASSSQGADGNTIYF
NA | TRBJ1-1 | NA | TRBV13 | TGTGCCAGCAGCGGTAGACAGGTCGGGTTCACTGAAGCTTTCTTT | CASSGRQVGFTEAFF
NA | TRBJ2-2 | NA | TRBV9 | TGTGCCAGCAGCGTACGGTCAGGCACCGGGGAGCTGTTTTTT | CASSVRSGTGELFF
TRBD1 | TRBJ2-7 | NA | TRBV14 | TGTGCCAGCAGCCAAGGCGACAGGGGCGGTTACGAGCAGTACTTC | CASSQGDRGGYEQYF
TRBD1 | TRBJ2-2 | NA | TRBV19 | TGTGCCACCCGGGACAGGGGGCTGCTATTCACCGGGGAGCTGTTTTTT | CATRDRGLLFTGELFF
TRBD2 | TRBJ2-1 | once | TRBV29-1 | TGCAGCGTTGGGGTAGCGGGGGGGTACAATGAGCAGTTCTTC | CSVGVAGGYNEQFF
TRBD2 | TRBJ2-3 | few | TRBV7-6 | TGTGCCAGCAGCTTAGACCCTAGCGGGGGGAGATCAGATACGCAGTATTTT | CASSLDPSGGRSDTQYF
NA | TRBJ2-3 | NA | TRBV18 | TGTGCCAGCTCACCACCGACTAGCACAGATACGCAGTATTTT | CASSPPTSTDTQYF
TRBD1 | TRBJ2-7 | NA | TRBV11-3 | TGTGCCAGCAGCCAGGGGCAGGGGGTACACGAGCAGTACTTC | CASSQGQGVHEQYF
TRBD1 | TRBJ1-4 | NA | TRBV6-5 | TGTGCCAGCAGTTACGGACAGGGCGTGGGAGAAAAACTGTTTTTT | CASSYGQGVGEKLFF
NA | TRBJ2-5 | NA | TRBV6-1 | TGTGCCAGCAGACGGGCCTTAGAGGGCCAAGAGACCCAGTACTTC | CASRRALEGQETQYF
NA | TRBJ2-7 | NA | TRBV11-2 | TGTGCCAGCAGCTTAGGGAGCGGCTTCTCCTACGAGCAGTACTTC | CASSLGSGFSYEQYF
NA | TRBJ1-6 | few | TRBV10-3 | TGTGCCATCAGTGAGGCCATGGGCCTAAATTCACCCCTCCACTTT | CAISEAMGLNSPLHF
NA | TRBJ2-7 | NA | TRBV7-2 | TGTGCCAGCAGCTTCCACCGGTTCTCCTACGAGCAGTACTTC | CASSFHRFSYEQYF
TRBD1 | TRBJ1-5 | NA | TRBV19 | TGTGCCAGCGCAGGACAGGGAGGTCAGCCCCAGCATTTT | CASAGQGGQPQHF
TRBD2 | TRBJ2-3 | NA | TRBV5-1 | TGCGCCAGCAGCTTGGGGACTAGCGGGAGCTATAGAGATACGCAGTATTTT | CASSLGTSGSYRDTQYF
TRBD2 | TRBJ2-5 | NA | TRBV5-1 | TGCGCCAGCAGCTTGGGCGGGAGCCACGCGCTAGAGACCCAGTACTTC | CASSLGGSHALETQYF
TRBD2 | TRBJ2-7 | once | TRBV7-3 | TGTGCCAGCAGCGCTAGCGGGAGCTCCTACGAGCAGTACTTC | CASSASGSSYEQYF